This TCR beta chain appears in the sequencing data of a study of T cell responses to AZD1222 COVID-19 vaccine. With 6 bases clipped from V and 8 bases from J, the junction kept 9 bases outside the gene matches. CDR3 length: 13 amino acids. Profiling relied on immunoSEQ multiplex PCR, and the TCRdb table lists in-frame clones only, not all of them. The sample contains around 140,000 clones, 75% to 90% of which appear only once. This clone has only one observation. The source material was peripheral blood, sampled on day 0 of AZD1222 vaccination. The sequence was collected from an adult in good health. This chain connects TRBV12-3 or TRBV12-4 to TRBJ1-2, with TRBD1 identical over 7 bases. CDR3 in amino acids: CASSQGQQGGYTF. The CDR3 nucleotides read TGTGCCAGCAGCCAGGGACAGCAAGGAGGCTACACCTTC.